One and the same sample provided the 13 T cell receptor beta chains below, sequenced in a study of blood T cells in healthy people across ages. PCR was performed a second time for about 6 to 11 cycles using a sample-barcoded 5' primer and a J-beta primer mix. A single record per CDR3 protein comes from TCRdb applying MiXCR to the 5' RACE reads. Altogether 700,000 to 1,000,000 distinct CDR3 sequences are present, 44% being singletons, with the ten largest covering under 20%. The sample was blood. Receptors originate from a man aged 60-69 years in good health.

A few counts support this clonotype. The gene calls are TRBV27 and TRBJ1-2; D is possibly TRBD1 (6 bases). Deletions cut 8 bases from V and 7 bases from J, with 14 bases between. The CDR3 loop spans 12 amino acids. Per the germline V gene, CDR1 is MNHEY and CDR2 is SMNVEV (reference sequence). The CDR3 protein is CASRGGAGGYTF. The DNA of the CDR3 is TGTGCCAGCCGAGGGGGGGCCGGTGGCTACACCTTC.

The rearrangement links TRBV10-3 to TRBJ2-3, with no clear D. CDR3 length equals 11 residues. V lost 6 bases, J lost 4 bases, and 5 bases lay in between. Germline V gene data show CDR1 as ENHRY and CDR2 as SYGVKD. CDR3 amino acids: CAIRGSDTQYF. CDR3 nucleotides: TGTGCCATCAGAGGGTCAGATACGCAGTATTTT.

In its sample, this clonotype was seen a few times. The gene calls are TRBV11-2 and TRBJ2-7; 8 nucleotides align to TRBD2. The CDR3 spans 14 residues. V gave up 7 bases and J gave up 2 bases; unmatched junction bases: 7. Germline V gene sequence: CDR1 SGHAT, CDR2 FQNNGV. Here the CDR3 DNA reads TGTGCCAGCAAATTAGCGGGGAGTCCCTACGAGCAGTACTTC. Translated, it gives CASKLAGSPYEQYF.

This clonotype is a singleton in its sample. Compared with germline, one end of the junction differs, possibly owing to a read error. The V gene is TRBV2, the J gene TRBJ1-1, with D unclear. CDR1 is SNHLY and CDR2 is FYNNEI in the germline V gene. CDR3 length: 14 residues. The CDR3 DNA reads as TGTGCCAGCAGGGAAGGACGGAGGAACACTGAAGCTTTCTTT. Amino acids: CASREGRRNTEAFF.

The gene calls are TRBV5-4 and TRBJ1-2; D is possibly TRBD1 (5 bases). The CDR3 totals 17 residues. The ends were cut back, 4 bases at V and 8 bases at J, with 27 bases in the middle. CDR1 and CDR2 (germline): SGHNT, YYREEE (reference sequence). CDR3 protein: CASSLPVAPRGLKGYTF. CDR3 in DNA: TGTGCCAGCAGCCTACCAGTCGCCCCCCGGGGGTTGAAGGGCTACACCTTC.

This clonotype has just a few counts. The gene calls are TRBV20-1 and TRBJ2-1, with unresolved D. This CDR3 contains 12 residues. V was trimmed by 2 bases and J by 6 bases, leaving 8 bases between them. In germline, CDR1 is DFQATT, CDR2 SNEGSKA (reference sequence). Here the CDR3 reads CSARPSINEQFF. The CDR3 DNA follows: TGCAGTGCTAGACCTAGTATCAATGAGCAGTTCTTC.

At least ten counts were recorded for this clonotype. The chain employs TRBV12-3 or TRBV12-4 and TRBJ2-5; 8 bases align to TRBD1. The CDR3 is 14 residues long. V lost 1 base and J lost 5; bases outside the gene matches: 3. The CDR3 DNA sequence: TGTGCCAGCAGTTTAGGACAGGGGAGGGAGACCCAGTACTTC. It yields the protein CASSLGQGRETQYF.

This chain joins TRBV27 and TRBJ1-1; 9 nucleotides match TRBD1. The V gene end was trimmed by 5 bases and the J gene end by 1 base; junction bases not matched to a gene: 26. The length of the CDR3 is 22 residues. Per the germline V gene, CDR1 is MNHEY and CDR2 is SMNVEV (reference sequence). The CDR3 region has the DNA TGTGCCAGCAGTCCTGATCTACTCCCCCGTCCCGGGACAGGGTTTAGGAACACTGAAGCTTTCTTT. It yields the protein CASSPDLLPRPGTGFRNTEAFF.

The sample holds many counts of this clonotype. The chain carries TRBV20-1 and TRBJ2-5; unclear D gene. Germline lookup yields CDR1 DFQATT and CDR2 SNEGSKA (reference sequence). Trimming shortened V by 0 bases and J by 3 bases, and 5 bases separated the two germline ends. This CDR3 contains 12 residues. DNA of the CDR3: TGCAGTGCTAGAGAATCCAAAGAGACCCAGTACTTC. Protein product: CSARESKETQYF.

As for this clonotype: One junction end does not reproduce the germline sequence, and a read error may be involved. This chain uses TRBV27 with TRBJ2-3, with 8 bases aligning to TRBD2. This CDR3 is built from 16 residues. Germline CDR1 MNHEY, CDR2 SMNVEV (reference sequence). CDR3 in amino acids: CASSVWRGLESDAQYF. DNA of the CDR3: TGTGCCAGCAGCGTCTGGAGGGGACTAGAGTCAGATGCGCAGTATTTT.

This clonotype was detected a few times. The chain couples TRBV2 to TRBJ2-6; D is uncertain. The CDR3 has 17 residues. V lost 2 bases and J 0 bases, leaving 11 bases between the germline ends. Germline V gives CDR1 SNHLY, CDR2 FYNNEI. CDR3 amino acids: CASSERTVTSGANVLTF. The CDR3 coding sequence is TGTGCCAGCAGTGAACGAACAGTTACCTCTGGGGCCAACGTCCTGACTTTC.

The chain uses TRBV30 and TRBJ2-3; D may be TRBD2 (5 bases). V lost 0 bases, J lost 4 bases, and 14 bases lay in between. This CDR3 spans 15 amino acids. Per germline, CDR1 GTSNPN and CDR2 SVGIG (reference sequence). The CDR3 spells CAWSVGRAAADTQYF. CDR3 nucleotide sequence: TGTGCCTGGAGTGTCGGGCGGGCTGCGGCAGATACGCAGTATTTT.

The chain has TRBV30 and TRBJ2-1; possibly TRBD1 for D (5 bases). Germline V gives CDR1 GTSNPN, CDR2 SVGIG (reference sequence). V gave up 2 bases and J gave up 2 bases, with 16 bases separating them. This CDR3 has 16 residues. CDR3 in amino acids: CAWSNHGARAYNEQFF. The CDR3, as DNA: TGTGCCTGGAGTAATCATGGGGCCCGGGCCTACAATGAGCAGTTCTTC.